The present entry profiles one TCR beta chain with its context. This sample stems from a study of control samples from healthy donors and cancer patients. Sequencing was performed with immunoSEQ multiplex PCR; in TCRdb, only in-frame clones are kept and a portion is missing. The sample gives over 100,000 clones, about nine tenths of which show up once; 4% to 5.5% is in the top ten. Germline V gene data show CDR1 as SGHTA and CDR2 as FQGNSA. V lost 4 bases, J lost 1 base, and 11 bases stayed unmatched. This CDR3 spans 18 amino acids. The sample comprised blood. This receptor was identified in a human donor in good health. The donor label of this sample is uncertain. V is TRBV7-2 and J is TRBJ2-4; 9 bases map to TRBD2. The CDR3 region is CASSYSGGWVLAKNIQYF. The CDR3 DNA is TGTGCCAGCAGCTATAGCGGGGGTTGGGTACTGGCCAAAAACATTCAGTACTTC.